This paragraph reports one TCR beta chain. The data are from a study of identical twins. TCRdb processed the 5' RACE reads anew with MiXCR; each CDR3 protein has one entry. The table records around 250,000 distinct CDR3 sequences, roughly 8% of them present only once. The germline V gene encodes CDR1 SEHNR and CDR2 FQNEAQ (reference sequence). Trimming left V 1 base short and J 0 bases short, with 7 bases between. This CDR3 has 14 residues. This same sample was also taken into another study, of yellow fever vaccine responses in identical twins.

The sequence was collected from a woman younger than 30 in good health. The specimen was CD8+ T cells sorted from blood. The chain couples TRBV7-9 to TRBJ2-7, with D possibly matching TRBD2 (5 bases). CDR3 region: CASSLGDYSYEQYF. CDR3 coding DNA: TGTGCCAGCAGCTTAGGAGACTACTCCTACGAGCAGTACTTC.